The clone carrying this T cell receptor (beta chain) was recorded only once. Its antigen remains unidentified. The sample comes from a study of T cell responses to AZD1222 COVID-19 vaccine. Germline CDR1 is PRHDT and CDR2 is FYEKMQ (reference sequence). The CDR3 extends over 16 amino acids. V lost 1 base to trimming and J lost 6 bases, with 15 bases between them. The table came from immunoSEQ multiplex PCR; TCRdb's copy has only in-frame clones and leaves some out. The sample carries around 180,000 clones, approximately 94% recorded once. Notes on the study in general: Among the donors, most were white British and more were female, and clonal diversity was possibly underestimated. Across the whole spike, CD4 TCRs peaked at regions 160-218 and 743-854.

This TCR was recovered from an adult in good health. The rearrangement links TRBV13 to TRBJ2-2; D ambiguous. The sequencing here drew on peripheral blood, taken on day 0 of AZD1222 vaccination. Written as DNA, the CDR3 is TGTGCCAGCAGCTTAGTAGGGCGGATAAACCCCGGGGAGCTGTTTTTT. Amino acids: CASSLVGRINPGELFF.